Listed here are 26 T cell receptor beta chains from one sample, sequenced in a study of tumor-infiltrating lymphocytes in primary liver carcinoma (TCRdb year 2017). Sequencing used an Illumina HiSeq 2500. A constant-region primer and ProtoScript II reverse transcriptase were used to reverse-transcribe TCRbeta-specific cDNA from roughly 0.5 ug total RNA. TCRbeta libraries were built with three nested multiplex PCR rounds, a slightly modified ARM-PCR procedure. The first two PCR rounds used multiplex TRBV1-TRBV30 forward primers with a Cbeta reverse primer, each for about 11 cycles. The public reads were run again by TCRdb, first through fastp at Q25 and then through MiXCR, and only productive beta chains were kept. Entries are consolidated by CDR3 protein sequence, retaining the most common genes and DNA. Recorded for this sample are tens of thousands of distinct CDR3 sequences; around 70% of them occurred a single time. 19% of the sample comes from the top ten.

Without any cell sorting, total RNA and DNA were extracted together from about 19-30 mg of bulk tissue using the AllPrep DNA/RNA mini kit. Sequencing used liver tumor tissue from sampling region 1. In the paper's terms, the cell subset or site label means: tumor region T1, superior pole. The receptors originated from a man between 40 and 49 years old with primary liver carcinoma and hepatitis B virus infection.

The chain carries TRBV28 and TRBJ2-7; D is possibly TRBD2 (5 bases). The CDR3 runs to 15 residues. CDR1 and CDR2 from the germline V gene are MDHEN and SYDVKM. The ends were cut back, 2 bases at V and 1 base at J, with 12 bases in the middle. The CDR3 is CASSLEGSGSYEQYF. The CDR3 nucleotides read TGTGCCAGCAGTTTAGAGGGTTCGGGATCCTACGAGCAGTACTTC.

In this sample, this clonotype turned up a few times. The chain joins TRBV2 to TRBJ1-4; 9 nucleotides align to TRBD1. J was trimmed by 4 bases and V by 3 bases; bases with no gene match: 12. The CDR3 has 18 amino acids. CDR1 is SNHLY, CDR2 FYNNEI, per germline. CDR3 coding DNA: TGTGCCAGCAGTGATTCGGACAGGGGAATATATGGTAATGAAAAACTGTTTTTT. Translation: CASSDSDRGIYGNEKLFF.

This clonotype was recorded many times. The rearrangement links TRBV28 to TRBJ2-1, with TRBD2 matching over 8 bases. The CDR3 runs 14 residues. V was pared by 3 bases and J by 10 bases, with 8 bases of the junction left unmatched. Looked up from germline, CDR1 is MDHEN and CDR2 is SYDVKM. The CDR3 DNA follows: TGTGCCAGCAGTTTCACTAGCGGAGAACCCGAGCAGTTCTTC. It encodes CASSFTSGEPEQFF.

Points on this clonotype: A read error may account for a junction end that differs from germline. The chain combines TRBV11-1 with TRBJ2-6; D may be TRBD1 or TRBD2 (5 bases each). The CDR3 is 19 amino acids. Per germline, CDR1 SGHAT and CDR2 FQDESV (reference sequence). The CDR3 here is CASSPRGSGVNSGANVLIF. The CDR3 region has the DNA TGTGCCAGCAGCCCCCGAGGGAGCGGTGTCAACTCTGGGGCCAACGTCCTGATTTTC.

On this clonotype: A read error is possible here, since a much larger clone lies one base away. V usage is TRBV30 and J usage is TRBJ2-1; TRBD1 matches at 9 bases. With V trimmed by 5 bases and J by 11 bases, 22 bases remained unmatched. There are 17 residues in the CDR3. Germline V CDR1 and CDR2: GTSNPN, SVGIG (reference sequence). The CDR3 DNA follows: TGTGCCTGGGGGAGGCCTTGGGCAGGGACAGGGAATGACAAGCAGTTCTTC. It codes for CAWGRPWAGTGNDKQFF.

Many counts were recorded for this clonotype. The rearrangement joins TRBV6-1 to TRBJ1-6, with TRBD1 identical over 7 bases. The junction had 4 bases not matched to a gene; V was cut back by 2 bases and J by 9 bases. CDR3 length equals 14 residues. From germline, CDR1 is MNHNS and CDR2 SASEGT. The CDR3 sequence: CASSESQGGSPLHF. The CDR3 coding sequence is TGTGCCAGCAGTGAAAGTCAGGGGGGTTCACCCCTCCACTTT.

This clonotype occurred many times. Lacking the conserved final phenylalanine or tryptophan, this CDR3 likely reflects a read error. The genes are TRBV5-3 and TRBJ2-1; TRBD1 aligns across 9 bases. TRBV5-3 carries the ORF label, with uncertain function. The CDR3 covers 15 residues. V trimming: 2 bases; J trimming: 2 bases; junction bases outside the gene matches: 2. The CDR3 coding sequence is TGTGCCAGAAGCTTCCGGGACAGGGCCTACAATGAGCAGTTCCTC. This translates into CARSFRDRAYNEQFL.

The table lists this clonotype with a few counts. Just one base apart from a much larger clone, this may be a read error. The genes are TRBV28 and TRBJ2-3; either TRBD1 or TRBD2 may supply D (5 bases each). The V end was cut by 6 bases, the J end by 4 bases, with 11 bases between. Germline V CDR1 and CDR2: MDHEN, SYDVKM. The CDR3 covers 13 residues. The CDR3 spells CASSPVGADTQYF. The CDR3 region has the DNA TGTGCCAGCAGCCCGGTGGGGGCAGATACGCAGTATTTT.

About this clonotype: The junction departs from germline at one end; a sequencing error may be responsible. The chain recombines TRBV5-1 with TRBJ2-7; TRBD1 aligns across 12 bases. The V gene's germline CDR1 is SGHRS and CDR2 YFSETQ. The CDR3 is made up of 17 amino acids. As DNA, the CDR3 is TGCGCCAACAGCTTTTTCCCGGGACAGGGGGCGGTCGACGAGCAGTGCTTC. This translates into CANSFFPGQGAVDEQCF.

By its share, this clonotype is medium-sized. As DNA, the CDR3 is TGTGCCAGCAGCTGGAGAGCGGACAATGAGCAGTTCTTC. This encodes CASSWRADNEQFF. V and J are TRBV12-3 or TRBV12-4 and TRBJ2-1; weak D call: TRBD2 (5 bases). Trimming pared 6 bases from V and 5 bases from J, leaving 11 bases between. The CDR3 totals 13 residues.

By sample fraction, this clonotype is medium-sized. The genes are TRBV10-3 and TRBJ2-1; D is unresolved. Germline V lookup: CDR1 ENHRY, CDR2 SYGVKD. V lost 3 bases to trimming and J lost 12 bases, with 9 bases between them. This CDR3 is built from 11 residues. DNA for the CDR3: TGTGCCATCAGTGAAGGGTCTCGGCAGTTCTTC. It specifies CAISEGSRQFF.

About this clonotype: Its ends do not fully match the called genes, so a read error is possible. V is TRBV4-1 and J is TRBJ2-1; no clear D. The germline gives CDR1 MGHRA, CDR2 YSYEKL. The CDR3 sequence is 13 residues long. CDR3 sequence (DNA): TGCGCCATCAGCTCCTCCCCCTGGTCGGAGCAGTTCTTC. Its translation: CAISSSPWSEQFF.

In the case of this clonotype: One junction end does not reproduce the germline sequence, and a read error may be involved. The chain carries TRBV16 and TRBJ2-1, with D maybe TRBD2 (6 bases). This CDR3 contains 15 residues. Germline CDR1 and CDR2: KGHSY and FQNENV. This CDR3 is CASSQVAEEVDEQFF. DNA of the CDR3: TGTGCCAGTAGCCAAGTAGCGGAAGAGGTAGATGAGCAGTTCTTC.

The chain recombines TRBV29-1 with TRBJ2-7; D uncertain. This CDR3 spans 12 amino acids. The V gene's germline CDR1 is SQVTM and CDR2 ANQGSEA. CDR3 bases: TGCAGTGCCAAAGGCAACTTCTACGAGCAGTACTTC. Its protein product is CSAKGNFYEQYF.

CDR3 nucleotides: TGTGCAAGAAGGGCAGGGGACAGACCCGGGGCCAACGTCCTGACTTTC. Its protein product is CARRAGDRPGANVLTF. This chain uses TRBV6-5 with TRBJ2-6; 7 bases are a match to TRBD1. Germline-derived CDR1 and CDR2 are MNHEY and SVGAGI. The CDR3 has 16 residues.

This clonotype was seen many times. The chain combines TRBV13 with TRBJ1-6, with a weak D call TRBD1 (5 bases). In germline, CDR1 is PRHDT, CDR2 FYEKMQ (reference sequence). CDR3 length: 14 amino acids. Trimming stripped 2 bases from V and 10 bases from J, with 12 bases between. CDR3 sequence: CASSLHARGSPLHF. DNA for the CDR3: TGTGCCAGCAGCTTACACGCGAGGGGATCACCCCTCCACTTT.

This clonotype was seen a few times. One end of the junction fails to match germline, which may point to a read error. The genes are TRBV11-2 and TRBJ2-1; D not certain. Germline lookup yields CDR1 SGHAT and CDR2 FQNNGV. This CDR3 region has 13 residues. The CDR3 sequence: CTSSPRSNNEQFF. The CDR3 nucleotides are TGTACCAGCAGCCCCCGATCCAACAATGAGCAGTTCTTC.

The chain carries TRBV5-6 and TRBJ1-5, with D hard to call. Looked up from germline, CDR1 is SGHDT and CDR2 is YYEEEE. This CDR3 has 15 amino acids. V was shortened by 7 bases and J by 4 bases, with 18 bases between the two germline ends. The CDR3 reads CASGRSPAPNQPQHF. The CDR3 coding sequence is TGTGCCAGCGGCCGATCTCCGGCGCCTAATCAGCCCCAGCATTTT.

This clonotype is deemed medium-sized. This chain uses TRBV29-1 with TRBJ1-1, with D tentatively TRBD1 (6 bases). Germline CDR1 reads SQVTM; CDR2 reads ANQGSEA. V dropped 5 bases and J dropped 0 bases, with 10 bases sitting between them. The CDR3 has 13 amino acids. CDR3 loop: CSVRQALNTEAFF. The CDR3 DNA sequence: TGCAGCGTTCGACAGGCCCTGAACACTGAAGCTTTCTTT.

This clonotype was observed at least ten times. The V and J genes are TRBV5-1 and TRBJ1-2, with D uncertain. V lost 6 bases and J lost 8, with 17 bases in between. Germline V gene lookup returns CDR1 SGHRS and CDR2 YFSETQ. The CDR3 covers 13 residues. This chain's CDR3 is CASTPSPSGGYTF. The CDR3 DNA reads TGCGCCAGCACCCCATCCCCCAGTGGAGGCTACACCTTC.

Comment on this clonotype: This may be a read error: a much more frequent sequence differs by one nucleotide. V is TRBV13 and J is TRBJ2-7; TRBD1 matches at 9 bases. This CDR3 is built from 17 residues. Germline V gene data show CDR1 as PRHDT and CDR2 as FYEKMQ (reference sequence). V dropped 4 bases and J dropped 0; count of bases not matched to a gene: 10. Here the CDR3 DNA reads TGTGCCAGCAGCTCGCCTACAGGGGGCCAATGCTCCTACGAGCAGTACTTC. This translates into CASSSPTGGQCSYEQYF.

Concerning this clonotype: A much larger clonotype is one base distant, so this may be a read error. V is TRBV28 and J is TRBJ2-5; 7 nucleotides agree with TRBD1. Per the germline V gene, CDR1 is MDHEN and CDR2 is SYDVKM. CDR3 length equals 13 residues. Here the CDR3 DNA reads TGTACCAGCAGTTCGGACAGGCAAGAGACCCAGTACTTC. Translated, it gives CTSSSDRQETQYF.

The chain employs TRBV10-3 and TRBJ2-5; TRBD2 aligns across 11 bases. Germline-derived CDR1 and CDR2 are ENHRY and SYGVKD. This CDR3 has 17 residues. The CDR3 DNA is TGTGTCATAAGCGGGACTAGCGGAGGGAAAAGTCTAGAGACCCAGTACTTC. Translating gives CVISGTSGGKSLETQYF.

Concerning this clonotype: One end of the junction fails to match germline, which may point to a read error. The chain has TRBV12-3 or TRBV12-4 and TRBJ2-1; TRBD1 aligns across 9 bases. The CDR3 loop spans 13 amino acids. The CDR3 DNA follows: TGCACCAGCAGCACGGACAGGGGTAATGAACAGTTCTTC. Encoded protein: CTSSTDRGNEQFF.

Turning to this clonotype: It may be a read error: a sequence one base away is much more abundant. This chain uses TRBV28 with TRBJ2-7; 14 bases map to TRBD2. Germline V CDR1 and CDR2: MDHEN, SYDVKM. The V and J ends lost 4 bases and 6 bases, in that order; junction bases with no gene match: 5. This CDR3 has 15 amino acids. The CDR3: CASSSRTSGRREQYF. The CDR3 DNA sequence: TGTGCCAGCAGTTCCAGGACTAGCGGGAGGCGCGAGCAGTACTTC.

In regard to this clonotype: One end of the junction is discordant with germline, which a read error may explain. The rearrangement links TRBV6-5 to TRBJ2-2, with TRBD2 identical over 8 bases. The CDR3 is 16 residues long. CDR1 is MNHEY and CDR2 is SVGAGI in the germline V gene. CDR3 sequence (DNA): TGTACCAGCAATAAACTTAGCGGGGCAAACACCGGGGAGCTGTTTTTT. Residues: CTSNKLSGANTGELFF.